This TCR beta chain comes out of a study of CD8 T cells in ankylosing spondylitis. General study findings and limits: Ankylosing spondylitis blood appeared to be characterized by a TCR beta motif of 8 or 9 highly homologous variants.

Germline V gene lookup returns CDR1 MGHDK and CDR2 SYGVNS. The CDR3 covers 17 residues. Trimming took 2 bases from V and 2 from J, leaving 19 bases between them. On this clonotype: No antigen is known for it.

TCRdb fed the 5' RACE reads into MiXCR, producing one record per CDR3 protein. The data show 200,000 to 250,000 distinct CDR3 sequences, with around 20% seen just once and 42% held by the top ten. Sequenced input: blood, either unsorted or a sorted T cell fraction (not recorded which). The chain carries TRBV25-1 and TRBJ2-7; TRBD2 is a possible D gene (5 bases). The source is a male donor with ankylosing spondylitis. The CDR3 reads CASSEHPAGACTYEQYF. As DNA, the CDR3 is TGTGCCAGCAGTGAACACCCCGCGGGTGCATGCACCTACGAGCAGTACTTC.